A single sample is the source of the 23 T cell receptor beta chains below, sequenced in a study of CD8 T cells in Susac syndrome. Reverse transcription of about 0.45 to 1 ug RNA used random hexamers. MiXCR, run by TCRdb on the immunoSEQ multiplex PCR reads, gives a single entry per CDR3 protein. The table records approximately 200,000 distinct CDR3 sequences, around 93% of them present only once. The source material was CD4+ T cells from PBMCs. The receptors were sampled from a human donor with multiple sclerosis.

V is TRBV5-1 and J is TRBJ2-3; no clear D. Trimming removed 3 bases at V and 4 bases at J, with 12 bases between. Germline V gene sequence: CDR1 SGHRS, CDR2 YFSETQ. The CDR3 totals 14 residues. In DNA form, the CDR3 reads TGCGCCAGCAGCTCGTCCGGGTTAGCAGATACGCAGTATTTT. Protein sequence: CASSSSGLADTQYF.

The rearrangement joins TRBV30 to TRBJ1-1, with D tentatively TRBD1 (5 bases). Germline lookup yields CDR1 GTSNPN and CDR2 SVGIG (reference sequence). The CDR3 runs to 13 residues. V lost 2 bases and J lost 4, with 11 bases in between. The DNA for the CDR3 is TGTGCCTGGAGTTATCGTGGGGCCACTGAAGCTTTCTTT. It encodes CAWSYRGATEAFF.

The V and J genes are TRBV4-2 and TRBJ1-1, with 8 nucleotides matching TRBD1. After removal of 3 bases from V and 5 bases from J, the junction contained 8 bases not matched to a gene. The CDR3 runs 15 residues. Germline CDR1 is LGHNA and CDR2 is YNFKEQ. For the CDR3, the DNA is TGTGCCAGCAGCCACTCCGGACAGGGCGGGACTGAAGCTTTCTTT. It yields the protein CASSHSGQGGTEAFF.

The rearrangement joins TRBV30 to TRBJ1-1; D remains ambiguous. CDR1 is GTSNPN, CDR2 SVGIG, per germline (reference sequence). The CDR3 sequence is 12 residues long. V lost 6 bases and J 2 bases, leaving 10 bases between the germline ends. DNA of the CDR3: TGTGCCTGCCAAATCCTAAACACTGAAGCTTTCTTT. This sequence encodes CACQILNTEAFF.

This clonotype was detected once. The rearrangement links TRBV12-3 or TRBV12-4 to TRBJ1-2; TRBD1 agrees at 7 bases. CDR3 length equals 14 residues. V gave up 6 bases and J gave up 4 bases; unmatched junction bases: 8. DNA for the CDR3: TGTGCCAGCAGCCCGGACAGGACTTCCTATGGCTACACCTTC. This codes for CASSPDRTSYGYTF.

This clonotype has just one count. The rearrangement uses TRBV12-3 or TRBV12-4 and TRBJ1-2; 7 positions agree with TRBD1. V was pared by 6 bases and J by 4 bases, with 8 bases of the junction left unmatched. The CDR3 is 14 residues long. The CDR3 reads CASSPGTEIYGYTF. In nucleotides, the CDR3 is TGTGCCAGCAGCCCCGGGACAGAGATCTATGGCTACACCTTC.

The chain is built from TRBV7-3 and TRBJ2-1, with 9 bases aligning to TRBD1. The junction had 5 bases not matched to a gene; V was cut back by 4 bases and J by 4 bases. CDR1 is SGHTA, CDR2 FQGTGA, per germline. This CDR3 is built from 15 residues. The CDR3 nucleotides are TGTGCCAGCAGCTGGGGACAGGGACCTTACAATGAGCAGTTCTTC. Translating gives CASSWGQGPYNEQFF. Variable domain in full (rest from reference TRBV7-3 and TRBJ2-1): GAGVSQTPSNKVTEKGKYVELRCDPISGHTALYWYRQSLGQGPEFLIYFQGTGAADDSGLPNDRFFAVRPEGSVSTLKIQRTERGDSAVYLCASSWGQGPYNEQFFGPGTRLTVL.

The CDR3 region has the DNA TGTGCCAGCAGCTGGGACAGGGTTAGCACAGATACGCAGTATTTT. Translated, it gives CASSWDRVSTDTQYF. V usage is TRBV11-1 and J usage is TRBJ2-3; TRBD1 aligns across 9 bases. J lost 0 bases, V lost 4 bases, and 2 bases had no gene match. CDR1 SGHAT and CDR2 FQDESV come from the germline V gene (reference sequence). The CDR3 extends over 15 amino acids.

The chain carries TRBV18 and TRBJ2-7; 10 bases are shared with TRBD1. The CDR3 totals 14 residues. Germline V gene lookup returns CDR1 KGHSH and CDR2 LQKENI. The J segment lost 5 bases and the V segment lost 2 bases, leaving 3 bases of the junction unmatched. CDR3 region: CASSPRGTGDEQYF. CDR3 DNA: TGTGCCAGCTCACCAAGAGGGACAGGGGACGAGCAGTACTTC.

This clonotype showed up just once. The CDR3 spells CASSQERSGGVDTQYF. CDR3 DNA sequence: TGTGCCAGCAGCCAAGAAAGGAGCGGGGGAGTGGATACGCAGTATTTT. V and J are TRBV3-1 and TRBJ2-3, with 8 bases lining up with TRBD2. The ends lost 0 bases at V and 6 bases at J; junction bases unmatched: 8. CDR3 length: 16 amino acids. Germline CDR1 LGHDT, CDR2 YNNKEL (reference sequence).

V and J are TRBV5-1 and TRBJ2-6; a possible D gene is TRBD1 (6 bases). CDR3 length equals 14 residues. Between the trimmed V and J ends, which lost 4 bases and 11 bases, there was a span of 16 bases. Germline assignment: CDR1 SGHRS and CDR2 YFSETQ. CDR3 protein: CASSASTGIDVLTF. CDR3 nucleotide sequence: TGCGCCAGCAGCGCCTCTACAGGGATCGACGTCCTGACTTTC.

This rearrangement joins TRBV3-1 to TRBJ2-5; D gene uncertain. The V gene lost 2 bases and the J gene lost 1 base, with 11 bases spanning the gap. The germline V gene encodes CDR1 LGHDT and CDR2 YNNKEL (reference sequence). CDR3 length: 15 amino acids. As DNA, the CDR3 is TGTGCCAGCAGCCAACTGTCAGCATCCCAAGAGACCCAGTACTTC. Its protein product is CASSQLSASQETQYF.

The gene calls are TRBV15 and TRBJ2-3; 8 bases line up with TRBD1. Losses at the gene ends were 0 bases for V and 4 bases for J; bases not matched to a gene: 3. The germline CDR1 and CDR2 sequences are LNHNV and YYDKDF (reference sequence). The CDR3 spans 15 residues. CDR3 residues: CATSRDGQGADTQYF. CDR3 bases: TGTGCCACCAGCAGAGACGGACAGGGCGCAGATACGCAGTATTTT.

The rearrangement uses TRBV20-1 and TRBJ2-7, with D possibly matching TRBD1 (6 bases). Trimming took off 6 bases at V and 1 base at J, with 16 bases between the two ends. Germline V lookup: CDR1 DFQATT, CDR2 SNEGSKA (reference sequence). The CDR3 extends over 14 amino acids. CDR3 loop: CSATGTSLSYEQYF. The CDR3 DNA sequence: TGCAGTGCGACCGGGACATCTCTTTCCTACGAGCAGTACTTC.

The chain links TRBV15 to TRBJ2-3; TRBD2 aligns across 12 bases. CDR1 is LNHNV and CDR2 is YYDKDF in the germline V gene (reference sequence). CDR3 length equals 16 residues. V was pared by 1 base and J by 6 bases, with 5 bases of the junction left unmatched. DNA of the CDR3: TGTGCCACCAGCAGAGCTAGCGGGGGGGCCTGGGATACGCAGTATTTT. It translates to CATSRASGGAWDTQYF.

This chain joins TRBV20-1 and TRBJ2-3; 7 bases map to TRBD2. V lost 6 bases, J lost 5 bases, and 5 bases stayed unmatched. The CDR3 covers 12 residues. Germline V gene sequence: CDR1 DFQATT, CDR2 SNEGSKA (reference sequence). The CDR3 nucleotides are TGCAGTGCGAGACGCGGGGGAGATACGCAGTATTTT. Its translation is CSARRGGDTQYF.

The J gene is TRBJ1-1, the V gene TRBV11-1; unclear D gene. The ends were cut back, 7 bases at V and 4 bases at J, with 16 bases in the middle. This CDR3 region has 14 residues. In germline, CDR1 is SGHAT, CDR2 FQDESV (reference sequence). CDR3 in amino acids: CASNPRTETTEAFF. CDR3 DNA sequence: TGTGCCAGCAATCCCAGGACGGAGACCACTGAAGCTTTCTTT.

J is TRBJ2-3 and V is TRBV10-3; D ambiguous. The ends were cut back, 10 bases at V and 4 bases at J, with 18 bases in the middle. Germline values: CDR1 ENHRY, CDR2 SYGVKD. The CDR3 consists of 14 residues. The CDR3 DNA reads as TGTGCCACCCGTGTCACGATCATAGCAGATACGCAGTATTTT. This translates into CATRVTIIADTQYF.

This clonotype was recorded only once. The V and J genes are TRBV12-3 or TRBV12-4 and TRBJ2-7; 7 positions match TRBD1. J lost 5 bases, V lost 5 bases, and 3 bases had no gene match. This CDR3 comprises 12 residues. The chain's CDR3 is CASSTQGHEQYF. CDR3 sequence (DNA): TGTGCCAGCAGTACACAGGGGCACGAGCAGTACTTC.

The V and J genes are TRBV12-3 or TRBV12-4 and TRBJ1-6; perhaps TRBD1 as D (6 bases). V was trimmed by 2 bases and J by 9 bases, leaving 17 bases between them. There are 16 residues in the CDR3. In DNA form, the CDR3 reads TGTGCCAGCAGTTTACGGAATCCAGGGGCGGGTTCACCCCTCCACTTT. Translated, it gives CASSLRNPGAGSPLHF.

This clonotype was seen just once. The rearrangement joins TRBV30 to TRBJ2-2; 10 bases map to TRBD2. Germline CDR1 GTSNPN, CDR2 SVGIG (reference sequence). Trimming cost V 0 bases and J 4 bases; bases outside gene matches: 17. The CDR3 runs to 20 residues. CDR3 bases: TGTGCCTGGAGTGTAAGCGGTGCTAGCGGGGGACCATTCCCCACCGGGGAGCTGTTTTTT. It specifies CAWSVSGASGGPFPTGELFF.

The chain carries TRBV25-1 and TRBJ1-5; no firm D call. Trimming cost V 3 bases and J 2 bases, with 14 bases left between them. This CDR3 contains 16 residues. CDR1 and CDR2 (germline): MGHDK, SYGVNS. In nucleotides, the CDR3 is TGTGCCAGCAGTGATTCGCGGGTGCTGGGCAATCAGCCCCAGCATTTT. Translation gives CASSDSRVLGNQPQHF. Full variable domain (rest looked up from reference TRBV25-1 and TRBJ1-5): EADIYQTPRYLVIGTGKKITLECSQTMGHDKMYWYQQDPGMELHLIHYSYGVNSTEKGDLSSESTVSRIRTEHFPLTLESARPSHTSQYLCASSDSRVLGNQPQHFGDGTRLSIL.

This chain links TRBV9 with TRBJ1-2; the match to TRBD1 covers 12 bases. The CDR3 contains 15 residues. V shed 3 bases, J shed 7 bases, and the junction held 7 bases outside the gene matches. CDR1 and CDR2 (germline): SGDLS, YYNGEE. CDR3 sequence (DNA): TGTGCCAGCAGCGAGTGGGGACAGGGGGCAAGTGGCTACACCTTC. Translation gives CASSEWGQGASGYTF.